This record looks at one T cell receptor beta chain sequence and its context. Antigen: not known. Unexposed donor CD4+ T cells date from about 2010-2018, before the COVID-19 pandemic. After roughly 9 days of culture, CD4+ T cells were isolated. These data come from a study of CD4 T cells in relation to SARS-CoV-2 and coronaviruses. Study results and caveats: Samples before the pandemic and after infection were not matched within any donor.

Repertoires were generated with immunoSEQ multiplex PCR, while TCRdb's copy carries only in-frame clones and drops some. The table includes tens of thousands of clones, around 67% detected once. Sequenced material: CD4+ T cells from PBMCs, cultured in vitro. The source is a human donor in good health.

The CDR3 nucleotides read TGTGCCAGCAGCTTAGGGGACAGAGGCTACACCTTC. Translating it yields CASSLGDRGYTF. The chain has TRBV7-9 and TRBJ1-2, with 7 bases aligning to TRBD1. J lost 8 bases, V lost 1 base, and 1 base had no gene match. The CDR3 has 12 residues. Germline V CDR1 and CDR2: SEHNR, FQNEAQ (reference sequence).